Sequencing of this T cell receptor (beta chain) was carried out in a study of T cell changes during pregnancy in multiple sclerosis. Per germline, CDR1 LNHNV and CDR2 YYDKDF (reference sequence). Germline trimming cut 0 bases from V and 6 bases from J; bases unmatched to any gene: 6. This CDR3 has 16 amino acids. TCRdb keeps only in-frame clones here, not all; method: immunoSEQ multiplex PCR. The sample holds approximately 9,000 clones, nearly 85% seen once. The gene calls are TRBV15 and TRBJ2-1; TRBD1 matches 9 bases. This receptor was obtained from a female donor in good health, enrolled as a control in a pregnancy study. The sample in question was CD8+ T cells from peripheral blood mononuclear cells, obtained in the third trimester of pregnancy. CDR3 DNA: TGTGCCACCAGCAGAGAGGTTGGGACAGGGCCCAATGAGCAGTTCTTC. This encodes CATSREVGTGPNEQFF.